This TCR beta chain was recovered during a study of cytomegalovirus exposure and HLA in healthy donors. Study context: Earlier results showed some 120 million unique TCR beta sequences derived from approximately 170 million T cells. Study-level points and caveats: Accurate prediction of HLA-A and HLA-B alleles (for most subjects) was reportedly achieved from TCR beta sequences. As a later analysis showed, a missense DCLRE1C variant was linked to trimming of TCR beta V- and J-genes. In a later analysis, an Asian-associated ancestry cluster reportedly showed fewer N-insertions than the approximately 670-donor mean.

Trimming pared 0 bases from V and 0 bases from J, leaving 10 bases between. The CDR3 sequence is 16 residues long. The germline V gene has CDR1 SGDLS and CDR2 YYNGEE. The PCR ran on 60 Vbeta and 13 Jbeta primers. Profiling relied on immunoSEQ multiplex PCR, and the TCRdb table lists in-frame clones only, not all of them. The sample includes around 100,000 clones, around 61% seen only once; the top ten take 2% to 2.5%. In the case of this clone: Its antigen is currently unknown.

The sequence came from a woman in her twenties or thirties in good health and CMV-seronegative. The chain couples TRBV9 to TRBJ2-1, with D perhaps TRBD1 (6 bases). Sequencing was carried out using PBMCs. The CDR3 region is CASSVASDSSYNEQFF. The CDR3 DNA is TGTGCCAGCAGCGTAGCTTCGGACAGCTCCTACAATGAGCAGTTCTTC.